A selection of T cell receptor beta chains follows, all from one sample in a study of T cells in Graves' hyperthyroidism and ophthalmopathy. A single record per CDR3 protein comes from TCRdb applying MiXCR to the multiplex PCR reads. The sample lists about 610,000 distinct CDR3 sequences, under 15% occurring once. Specimen: blood. Receptors were obtained from a woman aged 40 to 49 with Graves' ophthalmopathy. Both conserved end residues are part of each CDR3. The D gene is left open where the match is weak. Expanded clones are given a class, and other clones once, few, many or no size at all.

j_call: TRBJ2-1; v_call: TRBV6-2/TRBV6-3; clone_size: few; d_call: NA; cdr3_aa: CAGGVGSEQFF; cdr3_nt: TGTGCCGGCGGGGTGGGGAGTGAGCAGTTCTTC
j_call: TRBJ1-1; v_call: TRBV7-9; clone_size: many; d_call: NA; cdr3_aa: CASSPWEGSEAFF; cdr3_nt: TGTGCCAGCAGCCCCTGGGAGGGGTCTGAAGCTTTCTTT
j_call: TRBJ2-7; v_call: TRBV27; clone_size: many; d_call: NA; cdr3_aa: CASSLRAYYEQYF; cdr3_nt: TGTGCCAGCAGTTTACGGGCTTACTACGAGCAGTACTTC
j_call: TRBJ1-1; v_call: TRBV7-6; clone_size: many; d_call: NA; cdr3_aa: CASSPSWNTEAFF; cdr3_nt: TGTGCCAGCAGCCCTTCGTGGAACACTGAAGCTTTCTTT
j_call: TRBJ2-7; v_call: TRBV13; clone_size: NA; d_call: NA; cdr3_aa: CASSLEGQNSYEQYF; cdr3_nt: TGTGCCAGCAGCTTAGAGGGGCAGAACTCCTACGAGCAGTACTTC
j_call: TRBJ1-2; v_call: TRBV6-5; clone_size: many; d_call: TRBD1; cdr3_aa: CASSNRGREYGYTF; cdr3_nt: TGTGCCAGCAGTAACAGGGGGCGCGAGTATGGCTACACCTTC
j_call: TRBJ2-5; v_call: TRBV18; clone_size: NA; d_call: NA; cdr3_aa: CASSPRADQQETQYF; cdr3_nt: TGTGCCAGCTCACCACGCGCAGACCAACAAGAGACCCAGTACTTC
j_call: TRBJ1-1; v_call: TRBV12-5; clone_size: many; d_call: NA; cdr3_aa: CASGLALRQVEGEGWTEAFF; cdr3_nt: TGTGCTAGTGGTTTGGCCCTCCGCCAGGTTGAGGGGGAGGGGTGGACTGAAGCTTTCTTT
j_call: TRBJ1-5; v_call: TRBV5-1; clone_size: many; d_call: NA; cdr3_aa: CASSLEGKQPQHF; cdr3_nt: TGCGCCAGCAGCTTGGAGGGGAAGCAGCCCCAGCATTTT
j_call: TRBJ2-2; v_call: TRBV28; clone_size: many; d_call: TRBD1; cdr3_aa: CASRGGFPHTGELFF; cdr3_nt: TGTGCCAGCAGAGGGGGCTTTCCGCACACCGGGGAGCTGTTTTTT
j_call: TRBJ2-4; v_call: TRBV3-1; clone_size: NA; d_call: TRBD2; cdr3_aa: CASSPRLAGGGNLAKNIQYF; cdr3_nt: TGTGCCAGCAGCCCCAGACTAGCGGGAGGGGGTAATCTAGCCAAAAACATTCAGTACTTC
j_call: TRBJ2-5; v_call: TRBV20-1; clone_size: few; d_call: TRBD2; cdr3_aa: CSARETRDGGETQYF; cdr3_nt: TGCAGTGCTAGAGAAACCCGCGACGGGGGGGAGACCCAGTACTTC
j_call: TRBJ2-7; v_call: TRBV20-1; clone_size: few; d_call: NA; cdr3_aa: CSARDTYEQYF; cdr3_nt: TGCAGTGCTAGAGACACCTACGAGCAGTACTTC
j_call: TRBJ2-7; v_call: TRBV6-5; clone_size: many; d_call: NA; cdr3_aa: CASSYSLGRGHEQYF; cdr3_nt: TGTGCCAGCAGTTACTCGCTCGGCAGGGGACACGAGCAGTACTTC
j_call: TRBJ2-7; v_call: TRBV12-3/TRBV12-4; clone_size: many; d_call: NA; cdr3_aa: CASSREGGSGEQYF; cdr3_nt: TGTGCCAGCAGTCGAGAGGGGGGTAGTGGCGAGCAGTACTTC
j_call: TRBJ1-3; v_call: TRBV3-1; clone_size: many; d_call: NA; cdr3_aa: CASRRESGNTIYF; cdr3_nt: TGTGCCAGCCGGCGAGAATCTGGAAACACCATATATTTT
j_call: TRBJ2-1; v_call: TRBV6-2/TRBV6-3; clone_size: many; d_call: NA; cdr3_aa: CASKVDLYNEQFF; cdr3_nt: TGTGCCAGCAAGGTAGATTTATACAATGAGCAGTTCTTC
j_call: TRBJ2-2; v_call: TRBV20-1; clone_size: many; d_call: TRBD2; cdr3_aa: CSARSGTSGNHGELFF; cdr3_nt: TGCAGTGCTAGATCCGGGACTAGCGGGAACCACGGGGAGCTGTTTTTT
j_call: TRBJ1-1; v_call: TRBV29-1; clone_size: few; d_call: NA; cdr3_aa: CSVEAPGAFTEAFF; cdr3_nt: TGCAGCGTTGAAGCTCCGGGGGCGTTCACTGAAGCTTTCTTT
j_call: TRBJ1-1; v_call: TRBV12-3/TRBV12-4; clone_size: many; d_call: NA; cdr3_aa: CAGSGGENTEAFF; cdr3_nt: TGTGCCGGGTCGGGAGGTGAGAACACTGAAGCTTTCTTT
j_call: TRBJ1-2; v_call: TRBV28; clone_size: many; d_call: NA; cdr3_aa: CASRSGYGYTF; cdr3_nt: TGTGCCAGCAGATCCGGCTATGGCTACACCTTC
j_call: TRBJ2-7; v_call: TRBV12-5; clone_size: few; d_call: TRBD2; cdr3_aa: CASGLGGLEWGYEQYF; cdr3_nt: TGTGCTAGTGGTTTGGGGGGACTAGAATGGGGCTACGAGCAGTACTTC
j_call: TRBJ2-7; v_call: TRBV28; clone_size: many; d_call: TRBD1; cdr3_aa: CASTWDREAYEQYF; cdr3_nt: TGTGCCAGCACCTGGGACAGGGAAGCTTACGAGCAGTACTTC
j_call: TRBJ2-7; v_call: TRBV5-6; clone_size: NA; d_call: NA; cdr3_aa: CASSWGASSHEQYF; cdr3_nt: TGTGCCAGCAGCTGGGGGGCTAGTAGCCACGAGCAGTACTTC
j_call: TRBJ2-7; v_call: TRBV6-5; clone_size: NA; d_call: TRBD2; cdr3_aa: CASSYQERGYEQYF; cdr3_nt: TGTGCCAGCAGTTACCAAGAGCGGGGCTACGAGCAGTACTTC
j_call: TRBJ1-1; v_call: TRBV7-3; clone_size: many; d_call: NA; cdr3_aa: CASSLNWATEAFF; cdr3_nt: TGTGCCAGCAGCTTAAATTGGGCCACTGAAGCTTTCTTT
j_call: TRBJ2-5; v_call: TRBV7-2; clone_size: many; d_call: NA; cdr3_aa: CASSFISGLETQYF; cdr3_nt: TGTGCCAGCAGCTTCATATCAGGGCTAGAGACCCAGTACTTC
j_call: TRBJ2-7; v_call: TRBV9; clone_size: many; d_call: TRBD1; cdr3_aa: CASGVGQGLSYEQYF; cdr3_nt: TGTGCCAGCGGCGTAGGACAGGGGCTATCCTACGAGCAGTACTTC
j_call: TRBJ2-7; v_call: TRBV12-3/TRBV12-4; clone_size: few; d_call: NA; cdr3_aa: CAISDGEFYEQYF; cdr3_nt: TGTGCCATCAGTGACGGGGAGTTCTACGAGCAGTACTTC
j_call: TRBJ2-5; v_call: TRBV20-1; clone_size: many; d_call: NA; cdr3_aa: CSASLFMLASVRETQYF; cdr3_nt: TGCAGTGCTAGTTTATTTATGCTAGCGTCAGTCAGGGAGACCCAGTACTTC
j_call: TRBJ2-5; v_call: TRBV30; clone_size: NA; d_call: NA; cdr3_aa: CAWSLRQQETQYF; cdr3_nt: TGTGCCTGGAGTCTTCGACAGCAAGAGACCCAGTACTTC
j_call: TRBJ2-7; v_call: TRBV18; clone_size: few; d_call: NA; cdr3_aa: CASSPMQASYEQYF; cdr3_nt: TGTGCCAGCTCACCAATGCAGGCTTCCTACGAGCAGTACTTC